The 13 T cell receptor beta chains presented below share a single source sample, sequenced in a study of cytomegalovirus exposure and HLA in healthy donors. The PCR contained 60 Vbeta and 13 Jbeta primers. Method: immunoSEQ multiplex PCR; TCRdb's copy keeps in-frame clones and lacks some. Of 200,000 to 250,000 clones in the sample, roughly 81% are singletons; the top ten hold 0.24%. The sample was PBMCs. Source of these receptors: a girl aged 2-10 years in good health and CMV-seronegative.

The chain joins TRBV6-5 to TRBJ2-7; maybe TRBD1 (6 bases). Per the germline V gene, CDR1 is MNHEY and CDR2 is SVGAGI. CDR3 size: 15 residues. Trimming left V 4 bases short and J 3 bases short, with 16 bases between. CDR3 residues: CASSSPGTIIYEQYF. The CDR3 DNA follows: TGTGCCAGCAGTTCCCCCGGGACAATAATCTACGAGCAGTACTTC.

The J gene is TRBJ2-3, the V gene TRBV4-1; D uncertain. The V gene lost 4 bases and the J gene lost 4 bases, with 15 bases spanning the gap. The V gene's germline CDR1 is MGHRA and CDR2 YSYEKL. This CDR3 has 15 residues. The CDR3 here is CASSPHGLVADTQYF. In DNA, the CDR3 is TGCGCCAGCAGCCCACACGGCCTAGTGGCAGATACGCAGTATTTT.

This rearrangement joins TRBV7-8 to TRBJ2-2; 12 bases agree with TRBD1. Germline loops: CDR1 SGHVS, CDR2 FQNEAQ. This CDR3 contains 14 residues. Losses at the gene ends were 4 bases for V and 7 bases for J; bases not matched to a gene: 1. The CDR3 region is CASSWDRGRGELFF. CDR3 DNA sequence: TGTGCCAGCAGCTGGGACAGGGGGCGCGGGGAGCTGTTTTTT.

In the case of this clone: The junction departs from germline at one end; a sequencing error may be responsible. The J gene is TRBJ2-2, the V gene TRBV7-9; D gene unclear. Germline values: CDR1 SEHNR, CDR2 FQNEAQ (reference sequence). The CDR3 extends over 12 amino acids. The CDR3 region is CSSSLTGGELFF. The CDR3 coding sequence is TGTTCCAGCAGCTTAACGGGCGGGGAGCTGTTTTTT.

V gene TRBV11-2 combines with J gene TRBJ2-3, with D possibly matching TRBD2 (6 bases). V dropped 1 base and J dropped 5 bases, with 13 bases sitting between them. The CDR3 has 15 residues. Germline CDR1 reads SGHAT; CDR2 reads FQNNGV. CDR3 sequence (DNA): TGTGCCAGCAGCTTAGTAGCGGACGGTAGAGATACGCAGTATTTT. This gives the protein CASSLVADGRDTQYF.

On this clone itself: The junction does not match germline at one end; this may be a read error. The rearrangement joins TRBV7-2 to TRBJ2-7; a weak D match, TRBD2 (5 bases). The CDR3 runs to 12 residues. Per germline, CDR1 SGHTA and CDR2 FQGNSA. Here the CDR3 DNA reads TGTGCCAGCAGCTTAGGGATACTAGTAACGAACTTC. Translating gives CASSLGILVTNF.

The chain couples TRBV6-1 to TRBJ2-1; no definite D call. Germline lookup yields CDR1 MNHNS and CDR2 SASEGT. V lost 1 base and J 0 bases, leaving 10 bases between the germline ends. This CDR3 has 16 amino acids. CDR3 residues: CASSEVPRSSYNEQFF. DNA of the CDR3: TGTGCCAGCAGTGAAGTGCCGAGGAGCTCCTACAATGAGCAGTTCTTC.

The chain employs TRBV6-1 and TRBJ1-2; D might be TRBD1 (6 bases). The CDR3 consists of 12 residues. Deletions cut 8 bases from V and 4 bases from J, with 11 bases between. From germline, CDR1 is MNHNS and CDR2 SASEGT. The CDR3 nucleotides read TGTGCCAGCTTACGGACAGTCTATGGCTACACCTTC. Protein: CASLRTVYGYTF.

The chain employs TRBV11-3 and TRBJ2-2; 15 positions agree with TRBD2. This CDR3 is built from 20 residues. Germline assignment: CDR1 SGHNT and CDR2 YENEEA. The V segment lost 5 bases and the J segment 1 base; nucleotides outside the gene matches: 11. CDR3 sequence reads: CASSPSGTSGGPWNTGELFF. In DNA form, the CDR3 reads TGTGCCAGCAGCCCCAGCGGGACTAGCGGGGGGCCTTGGAACACCGGGGAGCTGTTTTTT. Looking up the rest from reference TRBV11-3 and TRBJ2-2 gives the full variable domain: EAGVVQSPRYKIIEKKQPVAFWCNPISGHNTLYWYLQNLGQGPELLIRYENEEAVDDSQLPKDRFSAERLKGVDSTLKIQPAELGDSAVYLCASSPSGTSGGPWNTGELFFGEGSRLTVL.

The table lists this clone with a few counts. V usage is TRBV6-5 and J usage is TRBJ2-7; 7 nucleotides align to TRBD2. Germline CDR1 is MNHEY and CDR2 is SVGAGI. The CDR3 extends over 14 amino acids. The junction had 3 bases not matched to a gene; V was cut back by 2 bases and J by 2 bases. CDR3 sequence (DNA): TGTGCCAGCAGTTACAGGAGCGGGACCTACGAGCAGTACTTC. It yields the protein CASSYRSGTYEQYF.

This clone was counted a few times. In DNA, the CDR3 is TGTGCCAGTCGGGTCAAGCAACTGAACACTGAAGCTTTCTTT. It codes for CASRVKQLNTEAFF. The chain uses TRBV19 and TRBJ1-1; D not resolved. Germline CDR1 is LNHDA and CDR2 is SQIVND (reference sequence). Trimming took off 8 bases at V and 0 bases at J, with 13 bases between the two ends. The CDR3 length is 14 residues.

The V and J genes are TRBV2 and TRBJ2-7, with D perhaps TRBD1 (5 bases). V lost 5 bases to trimming and J lost 12 bases, with 14 bases between them. The CDR3 totals 11 residues. Looked up from germline, CDR1 is SNHLY and CDR2 is FYNNEI. For the CDR3, the DNA is TGTGCCAGCAGTTACCAAGGGGTCGGGTACTTC. Translation: CASSYQGVGYF.

The CDR3 DNA sequence: TGTGCCAGCGGATCCGGGACAGATTACCAAGAGACCCAGTACTTC. Its protein product is CASGSGTDYQETQYF. The gene calls are TRBV6-1 and TRBJ2-5; 7 positions match TRBD1. The V and J ends lost 8 bases and 0 bases, in that order; junction bases with no gene match: 9. This CDR3 has 15 amino acids. Germline-derived CDR1 and CDR2 are MNHNS and SASEGT.